The clone carrying this T cell receptor (beta chain) was detected many times. What it recognizes is unknown. This record belongs to a study of early T cells in non-severe SARS-CoV-2 infection. TCRdb re-derived calls from the 5' RACE reads in MiXCR, one entry per CDR3 protein. The sample lists 70,000 to 75,000 distinct CDR3 sequences; 10% to 15% were seen once. This CDR3 is built from 12 residues. V gave up 7 bases and J gave up 0 bases, with 9 bases separating them. The germline CDR1 and CDR2 sequences are SQVTM and ANQGSEA. Study-wide results and caveats: Anti-spike CD8 responses were favored in VDJdb matching, and private and CD4 specificities were missed.

The sample was whole blood. The TCR was taken from an adult who was a healthcare worker with PCR-confirmed SARS-CoV-2 infection or an uninfected control (not recorded which). J is TRBJ1-1 and V is TRBV29-1; D remains unclear. The CDR3, as DNA: TGCAGCGGGGGAAGGATGAACACTGAAGCTTTCTTT. It specifies CSGGRMNTEAFF.